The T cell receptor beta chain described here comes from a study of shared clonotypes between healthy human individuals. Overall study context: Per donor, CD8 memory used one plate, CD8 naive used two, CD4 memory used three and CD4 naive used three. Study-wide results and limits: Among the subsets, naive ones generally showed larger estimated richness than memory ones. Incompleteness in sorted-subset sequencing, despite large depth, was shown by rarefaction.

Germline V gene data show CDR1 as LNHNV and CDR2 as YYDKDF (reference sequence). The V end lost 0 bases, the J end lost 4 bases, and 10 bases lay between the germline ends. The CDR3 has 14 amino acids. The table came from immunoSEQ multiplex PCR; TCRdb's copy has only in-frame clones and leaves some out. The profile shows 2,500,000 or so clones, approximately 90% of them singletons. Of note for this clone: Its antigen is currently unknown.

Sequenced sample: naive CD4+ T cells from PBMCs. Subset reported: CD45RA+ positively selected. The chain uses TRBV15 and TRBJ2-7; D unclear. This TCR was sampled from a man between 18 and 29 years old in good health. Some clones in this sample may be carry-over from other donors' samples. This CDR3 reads CATSRDLGAYEQYF. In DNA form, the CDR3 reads TGTGCCACCAGCAGAGATTTAGGAGCGTACGAGCAGTACTTC.